This entry describes one T cell receptor (beta chain). Its specific antigen is unknown. No base qualities exist here, and no much larger clone lies one base off it. The record originates from a study of memory B cells and T cells in multiple sclerosis (dated by TCRdb to between 2018 and 2020). In the study overall: In multiple sclerosis patients, the study set the TCR beta repertoires of autoproliferating peripheral T cells against those of T cells infiltrating brain lesions. TCR sequencing included a couple of multiple sclerosis patients for whom either brain lesions at autopsy or brain-infiltrating cells from biopsy were available. The paper as a whole reports these results and caveats: Because clone-set sizes differed between compartments, counts of shared clonotypes were influenced and normalization was required.

Genomic DNA was extracted, and the immunoSEQ Platform was used to amplify TCRbeta CDR3 regions from that DNA. The immunoSEQ assay used multiplex PCR together with high-throughput sequencing and a bioinformatics pipeline from the vendor. Regarding the original processing steps: Non-productive sequences and CDR3s shorter than 4 amino acids were removed, and clonotype frequencies were recalculated per sample. In immunoSEQ Analyzer 2.0, shared clonotypes were identified as those with identical CDR3 amino acid, V gene and J gene sequences. Repertoire overlap was normalized by dividing shared clonotype counts by the product of both clone-set sizes, scaled by 1000 into arbitrary units. TCRdb limited this immuneACCESS table to in-frame rearrangements with V and J called. A share of clones is missing; checked studies link under half to unresolved V genes, and the rest is unexplained. The V and J calls and clone size were taken over from that table, and D and trimming were inferred from the DNA. The sample table contains about 42,000 clones; only one count was recorded for 82% of them. The ten largest clones represent about 1.1% of the sample.

After stimulus-free culture of CFSE-labeled PBMCs, the autoproliferating (CFSEdim) and non-proliferating (CFSEhi) T cell fractions were sequenced separately. Altogether, roughly 50 million CFSE-labeled PBMCs were kept in culture for about seven days with no stimulus, after which the replicate wells were combined. PBMCs were labeled with approximately 0.47 uM CFSE and were cultured without exogenous stimuli in serum-free AIM-V medium. PBMCs were obtained by Ficoll density gradient centrifugation and kept cryopreserved until use. Using a FACSAria III, live 7-AAD-negative cells were sorted, then washed with PBS and stored frozen at -80 degrees C as dry pellets. From a lookup of the germline V gene (reference sequence), CDR1 and CDR2 are SEHNR and FQNEAQ. Spanning cysteine to phenylalanine, the CDR3 consists of 14 amino acids. The entry retains the CDR3 DNA only, 42 bases that are in frame from base 1. Trimming costs V 1 base and J 2 bases, and their ends lie 5 bases apart.

This sequence uses TRBV7-9 and TRBJ1-4; the D gene remains uncertain. The sequence derives from a human donor with multiple sclerosis. The sequencing input was PBMCs from blood kept in culture. The DNA reads TGTGCCAGCAGCTTAGACGTGACTAATGAAAAACTGTTTTTT. Translated, it reads CASSLDVTNEKLFF.